The 6 T cell receptor beta chains below all came from one sample that was sequenced in a study of blood T cell repertoires in COVID-19. TCRdb keeps only in-frame clones here, not all; method: immunoSEQ multiplex PCR. The sample gives around 230,000 clones, 75% to 85% of which show up once; about 5.1% is in the top ten. The sequencing input was peripheral blood. The receptors shown here come from a man in his forties or fifties with COVID-19, enrolled during active disease.

The V and J genes are TRBV6-8 and TRBJ2-7, with 8 bases aligning to TRBD2. The CDR3 spans 11 residues. The germline CDR1 and CDR2 sequences are MNHGY and SAAAGT. The CDR3: CWASGQYEQYF. Here the CDR3 DNA reads TGTTGGGCTAGCGGGCAATACGAGCAGTACTTC.

V is TRBV5-1 and J is TRBJ2-2; a weak D match, TRBD1 (5 bases). Germline values: CDR1 SGHRS, CDR2 YFSETQ. This CDR3 spans 14 amino acids. V lost 0 bases and J 7 bases, leaving 10 bases between the germline ends. The CDR3 sequence is CASSLVQGHGELFF. CDR3 bases: TGCGCCAGCAGCTTGGTTCAGGGTCACGGGGAGCTGTTTTTT.

The J gene is TRBJ2-2, the V gene TRBV11-3; weak D call: TRBD1 (7 bases). The germline V and J ends were trimmed by 1 base and 4 bases, with 16 bases remaining between them. Germline CDR1 reads SGHNT; CDR2 reads YENEEA. CDR3 length: 17 amino acids. CDR3 DNA sequence: TGTGCCAGCAGCTTAGGGACAGGCCGGAGGGGCACCGGGGAGCTGTTTTTT. It translates to CASSLGTGRRGTGELFF.

The chain carries TRBV6-5 and TRBJ1-3; perhaps TRBD1 as D (5 bases). Trimming pared 2 bases from V and 2 bases from J, leaving 10 bases between. The CDR3 extends over 15 amino acids. Germline V lookup: CDR1 MNHEY, CDR2 SVGAGI. The CDR3 protein is CASSYNRGAGNTIYF. In nucleotides, the CDR3 is TGTGCCAGCAGTTACAACCGGGGGGCTGGAAACACCATATATTTT.

The chain is built from TRBV5-4 and TRBJ1-2; D is perhaps TRBD1 (6 bases). Trimming shortened V by 5 bases and J by 8 bases, and 28 bases separated the two germline ends. CDR1 is SGHNT, CDR2 YYREEE, per germline (reference sequence). CDR3 length equals 17 residues. The CDR3 sequence is CASRSSDSPLTGLGYTF. CDR3 nucleotide sequence: TGTGCCAGCAGATCGTCGGACAGTCCCCTTACGGGTTTGGGCTACACCTTC.

This chain joins TRBV6-5 and TRBJ1-4, with 9 bases aligning to TRBD1. CDR3 length: 15 amino acids. Losses at the gene ends were 6 bases for V and 8 bases for J; bases not matched to a gene: 10. CDR1 is MNHEY and CDR2 is SVGAGI in the germline V gene. The CDR3: CASSRTGVLGEKLFF. The CDR3 nucleotides read TGTGCCAGCAGCAGGACAGGGGTTTTAGGAGAAAAACTGTTTTTT.